Listed below are T cell receptor beta chains from one sample, sequenced in a study of T-cell memory formation after mild COVID-19. TCRdb re-called the 5' RACE reads through MiXCR, storing one row per CDR3 protein. The sample consists of roughly 610,000 distinct CDR3 sequences, roughly 17% of them appearing once. The sample taken for sequencing was PBMCs or a T cell subset sorted from them (not recorded which). The receptor set was obtained from an adult woman who had mild COVID-19 (a few samples of this study predate the infection). Cell type and time point are not known. Both conserved end residues are part of each CDR3. Fields, in order: CDR3 protein, CDR3 DNA, J gene, clone size, D gene, V gene. A D gene is named only where the DNA matches it firmly. Clone size appears in some rows only: once, few, many, or a class for an expanded clone.

cdr3_aa: CASRTRVGAFF
cdr3_nt: TGTGCCAGCAGGACACGTGTAGGAGCTTTCTTT
j_call: TRBJ1-1
clone_size: few
d_call: .
v_call: TRBV6-5

cdr3_aa: CASSQSDDQGAEETQYF
cdr3_nt: TGCGCCAGCAGTCAATCGGATGACCAGGGGGCTGAGGAGACCCAGTACTTC
j_call: TRBJ2-5
clone_size: few
d_call: TRBD1
v_call: TRBV23-1

cdr3_aa: CAISSALGRGEQFF
cdr3_nt: TGTGCCATCAGTTCGGCGTTGGGGAGGGGTGAGCAGTTCTTC
j_call: TRBJ2-1
clone_size: .
d_call: TRBD2
v_call: TRBV10-3

cdr3_aa: CASSYSGRSAEAFF
cdr3_nt: TGTGCCAGCAGTTATTCGGGTCGGAGCGCTGAAGCTTTCTTT
j_call: TRBJ1-1
clone_size: .
d_call: .
v_call: TRBV6-5

cdr3_aa: CASSYRPTATSGRTNEQFF
cdr3_nt: TGTGCCAGCAGTTACCGTCCCACCGCAACTAGCGGGAGGACGAATGAGCAGTTCTTC
j_call: TRBJ2-1
clone_size: .
d_call: TRBD2
v_call: TRBV6-2/TRBV6-3

cdr3_aa: CASSSRRDRNEQFF
cdr3_nt: TGTGCCAGCAGCTCCCGCAGGGACAGAAATGAGCAGTTCTTC
j_call: TRBJ2-1
clone_size: .
d_call: TRBD1
v_call: TRBV7-9

cdr3_aa: CSVENPTGLSYEQYF
cdr3_nt: TGCAGCGTTGAAAACCCCACAGGGTTGTCCTACGAGCAGTACTTC
j_call: TRBJ2-7
clone_size: .
d_call: .
v_call: TRBV29-1

cdr3_aa: CASSLGGQGADEQYF
cdr3_nt: TGTGCCAGCAGCTTAGGGGGACAGGGGGCGGACGAGCAGTACTTC
j_call: TRBJ2-7
clone_size: .
d_call: TRBD1
v_call: TRBV7-6

cdr3_aa: CASSQGQYNEQFF
cdr3_nt: TGCGCCAGCAGCCAAGGACAGTACAATGAGCAGTTCTTC
j_call: TRBJ2-1
clone_size: many
d_call: .
v_call: TRBV4-3

cdr3_aa: CASSERSYTYEQYF
cdr3_nt: TGCGCCAGCAGTGAGAGGTCGTATACCTACGAGCAGTACTTC
j_call: TRBJ2-7
clone_size: .
d_call: .
v_call: TRBV10-2

cdr3_aa: CASRSGRASGNTIYF
cdr3_nt: TGTGCCAGCAGATCTGGTAGGGCATCTGGAAACACCATATATTTT
j_call: TRBJ1-3
clone_size: .
d_call: .
v_call: TRBV2

cdr3_aa: CASSPLGGREYEQYF
cdr3_nt: TGTGCCAGCAGCCCCCTTGGCGGGAGGGAGTACGAGCAGTACTTC
j_call: TRBJ2-7
clone_size: few
d_call: TRBD2
v_call: TRBV7-3

cdr3_aa: CASSEEQGAGRETQYF
cdr3_nt: TGTGCCAGCAGTGAAGAACAGGGGGCCGGGCGGGAGACCCAGTACTTC
j_call: TRBJ2-5
clone_size: .
d_call: TRBD1
v_call: TRBV2

cdr3_aa: CAWKSAGSRDTQYF
cdr3_nt: TGTGCCTGGAAATCAGCAGGGTCAAGGGATACGCAGTATTTT
j_call: TRBJ2-3
clone_size: .
d_call: .
v_call: TRBV30

cdr3_aa: CASSLFERGGHEQFF
cdr3_nt: TGTGCCAGCAGTTTATTCGAGCGGGGGGGTCATGAGCAGTTCTTC
j_call: TRBJ2-1
clone_size: .
d_call: TRBD2
v_call: TRBV12-3/TRBV12-4

cdr3_aa: CASSPRMLRGSEAFF
cdr3_nt: TGTGCCAGCAGCCCTAGGATGTTGAGGGGAAGTGAAGCTTTCTTT
j_call: TRBJ1-1
clone_size: .
d_call: .
v_call: TRBV21-1

cdr3_aa: CASSLAGQGNTGELFF
cdr3_nt: TGTGCCAGCAGCTTGGCGGGACAGGGGAACACCGGGGAGCTGTTTTTT
j_call: TRBJ2-2
clone_size: .
d_call: TRBD1
v_call: TRBV5-6

cdr3_aa: CASSLTSGSTEQYF
cdr3_nt: TGTGCCAGCAGCTTGACTAGCGGGAGTACCGAGCAGTACTTC
j_call: TRBJ2-7
clone_size: few
d_call: TRBD2
v_call: TRBV7-9

cdr3_aa: CASSLSGTTSTEQFF
cdr3_nt: TGTGCCAGCAGCTTAAGCGGGACTACGTCTACTGAGCAGTTCTTC
j_call: TRBJ2-1
clone_size: .
d_call: TRBD2
v_call: TRBV7-2

cdr3_aa: CASSQGFRGTREQYF
cdr3_nt: TGCGCCAGCAGCCAAGGGTTCAGGGGGACTCGAGAGCAGTACTTC
j_call: TRBJ2-7
clone_size: few
d_call: .
v_call: TRBV4-1

cdr3_aa: CASSGQGEANYGYTF
cdr3_nt: TGTGCCAGCAGTGGACAGGGAGAGGCTAACTATGGCTACACCTTC
j_call: TRBJ1-2
clone_size: .
d_call: TRBD1
v_call: TRBV2

cdr3_aa: CASSSDRSQLEGHTF
cdr3_nt: TGTGCCAGCAGCTCCGACAGGTCTCAGCTAGAAGGACACACCTTC
j_call: TRBJ1-2
clone_size: .
d_call: .
v_call: TRBV7-9

cdr3_aa: CASSLGGRRSSYEQYF
cdr3_nt: TGTGCCAGCAGCTTAGGAGGCCGGAGGAGCTCCTACGAGCAGTACTTC
j_call: TRBJ2-7
clone_size: few
d_call: .
v_call: TRBV7-6

cdr3_aa: CASSYVAGVNEQFF
cdr3_nt: TGTGCCAGCAGTTACGTAGCGGGAGTGAATGAGCAGTTCTTC
j_call: TRBJ2-1
clone_size: few
d_call: TRBD2
v_call: TRBV6-2/TRBV6-3

cdr3_aa: CASSPLIRGGTDTQYF
cdr3_nt: TGTGCCAGCAGCCCCCTGATCAGGGGTGGCACAGATACGCAGTATTTT
j_call: TRBJ2-3
clone_size: few
d_call: .
v_call: TRBV7-6

cdr3_aa: CATGLAVPETQYF
cdr3_nt: TGTGCCACCGGACTAGCGGTACCAGAGACCCAGTACTTC
j_call: TRBJ2-5
clone_size: .
d_call: TRBD2
v_call: TRBV6-5

cdr3_aa: CASSQDFSSGRAIESETQYF
cdr3_nt: TGTGCCAGCAGCCAAGATTTCTCTAGCGGGAGGGCCATTGAGTCGGAGACCCAGTACTTC
j_call: TRBJ2-5
clone_size: few
d_call: TRBD2
v_call: TRBV4-2

cdr3_aa: CASSLPGTGMGTYEQYF
cdr3_nt: TGTGCCAGCAGTTTACCCGGGACAGGGATGGGGACCTACGAGCAGTACTTC
j_call: TRBJ2-7
clone_size: few
d_call: TRBD1
v_call: TRBV12-3/TRBV12-4

cdr3_aa: CASSLVGTGGINTEAFF
cdr3_nt: TGCGCCAGCAGCTTGGTCGGGACAGGGGGCATTAACACTGAAGCTTTCTTT
j_call: TRBJ1-1
clone_size: .
d_call: TRBD1
v_call: TRBV5-1

cdr3_aa: CASSSPLARATDTQYF
cdr3_nt: TGTGCCAGCAGCTCACCACTAGCGCGGGCGACAGATACGCAGTATTTT
j_call: TRBJ2-3
clone_size: .
d_call: TRBD2
v_call: TRBV7-6

cdr3_aa: CASSVTTGSGETQYF
cdr3_nt: TGTGCCAGCAGCGTAACGACCGGGTCCGGGGAGACCCAGTACTTC
j_call: TRBJ2-5
clone_size: many
d_call: .
v_call: TRBV9

cdr3_aa: CASIGSGSIDNEQFF
cdr3_nt: TGTGCCAGCATAGGTAGCGGGAGTATTGACAATGAGCAGTTCTTC
j_call: TRBJ2-1
clone_size: .
d_call: TRBD2
v_call: TRBV2

cdr3_aa: CASSQEGPLLAGSYNEQFF
cdr3_nt: TGCGCCAGCAGCCAAGAGGGGCCCCTACTAGCGGGATCCTACAATGAGCAGTTCTTC
j_call: TRBJ2-1
clone_size: .
d_call: TRBD2
v_call: TRBV4-3

cdr3_aa: CASSLGPLISGNTIYF
cdr3_nt: TGTGCCAGCAGCCTCGGACCTCTCATAAGTGGAAACACCATATATTTT
j_call: TRBJ1-3
clone_size: .
d_call: .
v_call: TRBV7-9

cdr3_aa: CSAVPLAGGTDTQYF
cdr3_nt: TGCAGCGCCGTACCACTAGCGGGAGGGACAGATACGCAGTATTTT
j_call: TRBJ2-3
clone_size: .
d_call: TRBD2
v_call: TRBV29-1

cdr3_aa: CASSIARYNQPQHF
cdr3_nt: TGTGCCAGTAGTATAGCCCGCTACAATCAGCCCCAGCATTTT
j_call: TRBJ1-5
clone_size: once
d_call: .
v_call: TRBV19

cdr3_aa: CASTDSQWGTDTQYF
cdr3_nt: TGTGCCAGCACCGACTCTCAGTGGGGCACAGATACGCAGTATTTT
j_call: TRBJ2-3
clone_size: many
d_call: .
v_call: TRBV7-2

cdr3_aa: CASSKGNYNSPLHF
cdr3_nt: TGTGCCAGCAGCAAGGGAAACTATAATTCACCCCTCCACTTT
j_call: TRBJ1-6
clone_size: .
d_call: .
v_call: TRBV4-2

cdr3_aa: CAWSGHTTYEQYF
cdr3_nt: TGTGCCTGGAGTGGGCATACAACCTACGAGCAGTACTTC
j_call: TRBJ2-7
clone_size: .
d_call: .
v_call: TRBV30

cdr3_aa: CSALRIGQGTYEQYF
cdr3_nt: TGCAGTGCCTTACGCATTGGACAGGGGACCTACGAGCAGTACTTC
j_call: TRBJ2-7
clone_size: few
d_call: TRBD1
v_call: TRBV20-1

cdr3_aa: CASSSGLAGEYFTDTQYF
cdr3_nt: TGTGCCAGCAGTTCGGGACTAGCGGGGGAGTACTTCACAGATACGCAGTATTTT
j_call: TRBJ2-3
clone_size: few
d_call: TRBD2
v_call: TRBV12-3/TRBV12-4

cdr3_aa: CAWRGSGRGNEQFF
cdr3_nt: TGTGCCTGGAGAGGAAGCGGGAGAGGCAATGAGCAGTTCTTC
j_call: TRBJ2-1
clone_size: .
d_call: TRBD2
v_call: TRBV30

cdr3_aa: CSARGPGVSYNEQFF
cdr3_nt: TGCAGTGCTAGAGGTCCAGGGGTCTCCTACAATGAGCAGTTCTTC
j_call: TRBJ2-1
clone_size: .
d_call: .
v_call: TRBV20-1

cdr3_aa: CASSLEGFLGDEQFF
cdr3_nt: TGTGCCAGCAGCTTAGAGGGATTTCTCGGGGACGAGCAGTTCTTC
j_call: TRBJ2-1
clone_size: .
d_call: .
v_call: TRBV7-2

cdr3_aa: CASSPDSTYEQYF
cdr3_nt: TGTGCCAGCAGCCCGGACTCGACCTACGAGCAGTACTTC
j_call: TRBJ2-7
clone_size: many
d_call: .
v_call: TRBV12-3/TRBV12-4

cdr3_aa: CASTPSGRLNTGELFF
cdr3_nt: TGTGCCAGCACCCCTAGCGGGAGACTGAACACCGGGGAGCTGTTTTTT
j_call: TRBJ2-2
clone_size: few
d_call: TRBD2
v_call: TRBV27

cdr3_aa: CASADRAEFPLHF
cdr3_nt: TGTGCCAGCGCGGACAGGGCCGAATTCCCCCTCCACTTT
j_call: TRBJ1-6
clone_size: once
d_call: TRBD1
v_call: TRBV19

cdr3_aa: CASSRLTGTGELFF
cdr3_nt: TGCGCCAGCAGCCGACTCACAGGGACCGGGGAGCTGTTTTTT
j_call: TRBJ2-2
clone_size: .
d_call: .
v_call: TRBV5-1

cdr3_aa: CASSLAGPRSGANVLTF
cdr3_nt: TGCGCCAGCAGCCTTGCGGGCCCTCGCTCTGGGGCCAACGTCCTGACTTTC
j_call: TRBJ2-6
clone_size: .
d_call: .
v_call: TRBV5-1

cdr3_aa: CASSHTRGGIGTDTQYF
cdr3_nt: TGTGCCAGCAGCCACACTAGAGGTGGGATTGGCACAGATACGCAGTATTTT
j_call: TRBJ2-3
clone_size: .
d_call: .
v_call: TRBV7-9

cdr3_aa: CASSPSSRGTDTQYF
cdr3_nt: TGCGCCAGCAGCCCCTCCTCGAGGGGCACAGATACGCAGTATTTT
j_call: TRBJ2-3
clone_size: many
d_call: .
v_call: TRBV5-1

cdr3_aa: CASSPRDRGLNTEAFF
cdr3_nt: TGCGCCAGCAGCCCAAGGGACAGGGGGCTGAACACTGAAGCTTTCTTT
j_call: TRBJ1-1
clone_size: .
d_call: TRBD1
v_call: TRBV5-1

cdr3_aa: CASSQETGWTEAFF
cdr3_nt: TGCGCCAGCAGCCAAGAGACAGGGTGGACTGAAGCTTTCTTT
j_call: TRBJ1-1
clone_size: .
d_call: TRBD1
v_call: TRBV4-3

cdr3_aa: CSARISGSSYNEQFF
cdr3_nt: TGCAGTGCTAGGATTAGCGGAAGCTCCTACAATGAGCAGTTCTTC
j_call: TRBJ2-1
clone_size: .
d_call: .
v_call: TRBV20-1

cdr3_aa: CASSQWPNNEKLFF
cdr3_nt: TGTGCCAGCAGTCAGTGGCCGAATAATGAAAAACTGTTTTTT
j_call: TRBJ1-4
clone_size: many
d_call: .
v_call: TRBV12-3/TRBV12-4

cdr3_aa: CASSYVVVGSGNTIYF
cdr3_nt: TGTGCCAGCAGTTACGTAGTGGTGGGGTCGGGAAACACCATATATTTT
j_call: TRBJ1-3
clone_size: once
d_call: .
v_call: TRBV6-6

cdr3_aa: CASSLDAGVIDTQYF
cdr3_nt: TGTGCCAGCAGCTTAGATGCGGGAGTAATAGATACGCAGTATTTT
j_call: TRBJ2-3
clone_size: many
d_call: TRBD2
v_call: TRBV7-2

cdr3_aa: CAAARDSKTDTQYF
cdr3_nt: TGTGCCGCCGCCCGGGACAGTAAGACAGATACGCAGTATTTT
j_call: TRBJ2-3
clone_size: .
d_call: TRBD1
v_call: TRBV18

cdr3_aa: CASSSIGYGYTF
cdr3_nt: TGTGCCAGCAGCTCTATCGGGTATGGCTACACCTTC
j_call: TRBJ1-2
clone_size: many
d_call: .
v_call: TRBV7-3